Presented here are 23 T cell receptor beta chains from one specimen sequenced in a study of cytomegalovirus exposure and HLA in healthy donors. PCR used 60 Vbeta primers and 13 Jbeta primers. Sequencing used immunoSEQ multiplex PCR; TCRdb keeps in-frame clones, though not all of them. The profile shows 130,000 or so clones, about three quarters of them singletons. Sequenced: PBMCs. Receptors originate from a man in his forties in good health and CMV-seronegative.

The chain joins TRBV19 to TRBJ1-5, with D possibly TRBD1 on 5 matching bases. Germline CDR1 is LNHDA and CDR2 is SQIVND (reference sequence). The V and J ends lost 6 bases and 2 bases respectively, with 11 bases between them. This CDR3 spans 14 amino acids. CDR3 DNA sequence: TGTGCCAGTAGCCTGGCGGGGGGCAATCAGCCCCAGCATTTT. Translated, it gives CASSLAGGNQPQHF.

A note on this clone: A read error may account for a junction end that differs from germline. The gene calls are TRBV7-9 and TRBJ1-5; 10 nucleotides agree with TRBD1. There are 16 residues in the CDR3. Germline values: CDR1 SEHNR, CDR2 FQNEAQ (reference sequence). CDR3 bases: TGTTCCAGCAGCATCCCCGGGACAGGGGTCAATCAGCCCCAGCATTTT. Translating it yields CSSSIPGTGVNQPQHF.

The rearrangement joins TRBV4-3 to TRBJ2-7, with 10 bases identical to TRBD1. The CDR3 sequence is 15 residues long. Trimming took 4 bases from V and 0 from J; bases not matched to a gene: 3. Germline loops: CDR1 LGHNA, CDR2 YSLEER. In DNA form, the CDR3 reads TGCGCCAGCAGCCTTAGGACAGGGGGCTCCTACGAGCAGTACTTC. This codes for CASSLRTGGSYEQYF.

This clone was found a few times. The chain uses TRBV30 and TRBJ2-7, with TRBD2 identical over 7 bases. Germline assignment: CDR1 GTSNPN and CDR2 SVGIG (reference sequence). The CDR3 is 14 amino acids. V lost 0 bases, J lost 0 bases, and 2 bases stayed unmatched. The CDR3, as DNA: TGTGCCTGGAGTGTAGCGGGGCTCTCCTACGAGCAGTACTTC. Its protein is CAWSVAGLSYEQYF.

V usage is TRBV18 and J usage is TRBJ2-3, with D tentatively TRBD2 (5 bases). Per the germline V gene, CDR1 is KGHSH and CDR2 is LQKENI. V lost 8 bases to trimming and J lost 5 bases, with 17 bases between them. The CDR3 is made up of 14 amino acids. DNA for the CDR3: TGTGCCAGCCGAGGGTCGCCCTCGGGAGATACGCAGTATTTT. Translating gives CASRGSPSGDTQYF.

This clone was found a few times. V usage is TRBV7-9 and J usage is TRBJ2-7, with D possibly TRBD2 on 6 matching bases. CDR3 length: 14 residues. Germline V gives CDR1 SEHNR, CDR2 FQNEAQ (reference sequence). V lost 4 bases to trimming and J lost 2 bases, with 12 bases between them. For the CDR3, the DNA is TGTGCCAGCAGCTCCGAGGACTACACCTACGAGCAGTACTTC. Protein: CASSSEDYTYEQYF.

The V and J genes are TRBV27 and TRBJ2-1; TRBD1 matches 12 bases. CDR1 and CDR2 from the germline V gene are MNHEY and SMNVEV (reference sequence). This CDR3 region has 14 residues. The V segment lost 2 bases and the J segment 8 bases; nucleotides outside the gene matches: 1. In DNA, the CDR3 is TGTGCCAGCAGTTTAGGGACAGGGGGCGATGAGCAGTTCTTC. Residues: CASSLGTGGDEQFF.

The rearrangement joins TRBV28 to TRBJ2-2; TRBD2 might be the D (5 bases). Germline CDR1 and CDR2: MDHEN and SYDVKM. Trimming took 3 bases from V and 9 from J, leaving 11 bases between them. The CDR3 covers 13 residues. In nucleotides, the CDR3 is TGTGCCAGCAGTTTTGGCCGGGATAGGGAGCTGTTTTTT. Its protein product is CASSFGRDRELFF.

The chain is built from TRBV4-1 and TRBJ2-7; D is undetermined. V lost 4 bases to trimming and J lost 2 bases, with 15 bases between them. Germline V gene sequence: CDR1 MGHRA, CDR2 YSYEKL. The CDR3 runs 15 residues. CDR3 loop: CASSPRPGLTYEQYF. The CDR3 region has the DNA TGCGCCAGCAGCCCCCGGCCGGGTCTAACCTACGAGCAGTACTTC.

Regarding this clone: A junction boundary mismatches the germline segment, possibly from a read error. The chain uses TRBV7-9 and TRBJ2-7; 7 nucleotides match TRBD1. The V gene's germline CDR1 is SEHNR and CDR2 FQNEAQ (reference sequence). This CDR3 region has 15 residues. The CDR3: CSSSFGDSMTYEQYF. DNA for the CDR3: TGTTCCAGCAGCTTCGGGGACAGCATGACCTACGAGCAGTACTTC.

CDR3 nucleotides: TGTGCCAGCAACACAGGGGGCAACACTGAAGCTTTCTTT. This gives the protein CASNTGGNTEAFF. The rearrangement joins TRBV28 to TRBJ1-1, with 9 bases fitting TRBD1. J gave up 2 bases and V 7 bases, and 2 bases lay outside the gene matches. The CDR3 has 13 amino acids. Per the germline V gene, CDR1 is MDHEN and CDR2 is SYDVKM.

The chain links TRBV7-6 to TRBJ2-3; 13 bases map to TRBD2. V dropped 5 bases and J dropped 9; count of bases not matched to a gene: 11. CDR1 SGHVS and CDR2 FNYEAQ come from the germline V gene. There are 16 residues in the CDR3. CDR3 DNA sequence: TGTGCCAGCAGCCCGGGGACTAGCGGGGAACAACAAACGCAGTATTTT. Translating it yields CASSPGTSGEQQTQYF.

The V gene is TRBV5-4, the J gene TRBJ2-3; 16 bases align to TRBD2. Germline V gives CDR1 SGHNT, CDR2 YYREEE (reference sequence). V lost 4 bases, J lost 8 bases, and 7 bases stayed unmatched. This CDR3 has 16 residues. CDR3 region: CASSPGGTSGRGTQYF. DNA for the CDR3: TGTGCCAGCAGCCCCGGGGGGACTAGCGGGAGGGGTACGCAGTATTTT.

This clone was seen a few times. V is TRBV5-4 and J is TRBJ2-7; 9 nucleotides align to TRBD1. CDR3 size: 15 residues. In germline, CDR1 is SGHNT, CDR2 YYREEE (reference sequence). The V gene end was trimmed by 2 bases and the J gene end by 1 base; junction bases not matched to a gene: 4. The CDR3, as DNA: TGTGCCAGCAGCTTCGCGGGGACAGGGTCCTACGAGCAGTACTTC. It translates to CASSFAGTGSYEQYF.

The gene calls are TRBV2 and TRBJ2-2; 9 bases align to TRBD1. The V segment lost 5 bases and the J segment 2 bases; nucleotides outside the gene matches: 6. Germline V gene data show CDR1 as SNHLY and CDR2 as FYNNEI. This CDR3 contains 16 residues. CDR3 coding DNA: TGTGCCAGCAGTCCAACGGACAGGGGAAACACCGGGGAGCTGTTTTTT. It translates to CASSPTDRGNTGELFF.

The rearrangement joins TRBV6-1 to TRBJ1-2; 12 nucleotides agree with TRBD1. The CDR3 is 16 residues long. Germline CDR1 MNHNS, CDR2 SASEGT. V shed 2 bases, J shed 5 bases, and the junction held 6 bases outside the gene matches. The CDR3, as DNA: TGTGCCAGCAGTGAACTGGGGACAGGGGGCAATTATGGCTACACCTTC. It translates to CASSELGTGGNYGYTF.

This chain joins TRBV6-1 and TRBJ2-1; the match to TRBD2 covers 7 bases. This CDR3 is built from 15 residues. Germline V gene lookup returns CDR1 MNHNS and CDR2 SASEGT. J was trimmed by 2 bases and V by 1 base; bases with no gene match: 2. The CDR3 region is CASSEVTSAYNEQFF. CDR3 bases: TGTGCCAGCAGTGAAGTCACTAGCGCCTACAATGAGCAGTTCTTC.

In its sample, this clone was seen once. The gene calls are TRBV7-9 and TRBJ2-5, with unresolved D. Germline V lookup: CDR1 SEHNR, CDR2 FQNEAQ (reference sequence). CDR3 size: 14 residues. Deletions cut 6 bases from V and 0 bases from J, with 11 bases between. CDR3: CASRSKRDQETQYF. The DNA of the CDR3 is TGTGCCAGCAGAAGCAAGCGTGACCAAGAGACCCAGTACTTC.

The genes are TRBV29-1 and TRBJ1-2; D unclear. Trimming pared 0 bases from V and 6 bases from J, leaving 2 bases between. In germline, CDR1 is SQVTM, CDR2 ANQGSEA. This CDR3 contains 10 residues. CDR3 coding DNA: TGCAGCGTTGAAGATAATGGCTACACCTTC. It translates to CSVEDNGYTF.

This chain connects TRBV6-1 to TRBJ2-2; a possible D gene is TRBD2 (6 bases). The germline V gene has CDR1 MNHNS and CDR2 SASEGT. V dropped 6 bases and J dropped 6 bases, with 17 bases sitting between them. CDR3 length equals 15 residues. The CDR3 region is CASSRLVGAPGELFF. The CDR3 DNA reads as TGTGCCAGCAGCAGACTAGTCGGGGCCCCCGGGGAGCTGTTTTTT.

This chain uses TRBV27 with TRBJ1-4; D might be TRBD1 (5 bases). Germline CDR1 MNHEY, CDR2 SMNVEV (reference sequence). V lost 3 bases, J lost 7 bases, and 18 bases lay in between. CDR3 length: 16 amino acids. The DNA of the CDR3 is TGTGCCAGCAGTTTCTTAGGGGTGGGGTTCATTGAAAAACTGTTTTTT. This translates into CASSFLGVGFIEKLFF. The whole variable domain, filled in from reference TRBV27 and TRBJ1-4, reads EAQVTQNPRYLITVTGKKLTVTCSQNMNHEYMSWYRQDPGLGLRQIYYSMNVEVTDKGDVPEGYKVSRKEKRNFPLILESPSPNQTSLYFCASSFLGVGFIEKLFFGSGTQLSVL.

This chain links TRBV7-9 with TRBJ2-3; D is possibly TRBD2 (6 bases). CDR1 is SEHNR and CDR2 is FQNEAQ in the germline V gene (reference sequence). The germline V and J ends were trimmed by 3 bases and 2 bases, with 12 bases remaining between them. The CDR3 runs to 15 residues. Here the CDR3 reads CASSFTAGHTDTQYF. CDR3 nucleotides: TGTGCCAGCAGCTTTACGGCGGGGCACACAGATACGCAGTATTTT. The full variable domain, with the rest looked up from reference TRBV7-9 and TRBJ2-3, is DTGVSQNPRHKITKRGQNVTFRCDPISEHNRLYWYRQTLGQGPEFLTYFQNEAQLEKSRLLSDRFSAERPKGSFSTLEIQRTEQGDSAMYLCASSFTAGHTDTQYFGPGTRLTVL.

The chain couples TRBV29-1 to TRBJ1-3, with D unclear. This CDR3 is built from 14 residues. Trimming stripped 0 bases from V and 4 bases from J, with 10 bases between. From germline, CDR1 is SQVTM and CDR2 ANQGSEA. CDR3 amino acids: CSVEDREGGNTIYF. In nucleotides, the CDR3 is TGCAGCGTTGAAGATCGTGAGGGAGGAAACACCATATATTTT.